Sequencing of this T cell receptor (beta chain) was carried out in a study of CD8+CD57+ T cells in acquired aplastic anemia. About the research overall: The average for DNA from sorted CD4+ and CD8+ cells was around 3.4 ug. CD4+ cell libraries from healthy donors averaged about 10.8 million reads. Study observations and caveats: Patients and controls had in common approximately 28 CD8+ CDR3 sequences.

With respect to this clonotype: Its antigen is undetermined.

Genomic DNA constituted the template upon which TCR beta VDJ and CDR3 profiling was performed. One entry per CDR3 protein, called by TCRdb with MiXCR from the reads. The sample includes about 210,000 distinct CDR3 sequences, 61% of them seen just once. With 7 bases removed from V and 13 bases from J, the gap between germline ends came to 13 bases. CDR3 length equals 11 residues. Germline V CDR1 and CDR2: SNHLY, FYNNEI. This chain uses TRBV2 with TRBJ2-2; no definite D call. The sequenced sample was sorted CD4+, CD8+, or CD8+CD57+ T cells (not recorded which) from PBMCs. The receptor comes from a human donor in good health. The CDR3 spells CASTREAGLFF. The DNA for the CDR3 is TGTGCCAGCACGAGAGAGGCTGGGCTGTTTTTT.